This section outlines one T cell receptor (beta chain) sequence together with its context. This sample stems from a study of cytomegalovirus exposure and HLA in healthy donors. Germline trimming cut 4 bases from V and 3 bases from J; bases unmatched to any gene: 11. This CDR3 has 17 amino acids. Germline CDR1 reads LNHDA; CDR2 reads SQIVND (reference sequence). The PCR made use of 60 Vbeta and 13 Jbeta primers. Assay used: immunoSEQ multiplex PCR; TCRdb lists only in-frame clones, some missing. The sample has 150,000 or so clones. This clonotype originated in a woman under 30 in good health and CMV-seronegative. Sequenced: PBMCs. V gene TRBV19 combines with J gene TRBJ2-4, with 8 bases matching TRBD2. The chain's CDR3 is CASSTPGTRGGKNIQYF. DNA of the CDR3: TGTGCCAGTAGTACCCCAGGGACTAGGGGGGGCAAAAACATTCAGTACTTC.